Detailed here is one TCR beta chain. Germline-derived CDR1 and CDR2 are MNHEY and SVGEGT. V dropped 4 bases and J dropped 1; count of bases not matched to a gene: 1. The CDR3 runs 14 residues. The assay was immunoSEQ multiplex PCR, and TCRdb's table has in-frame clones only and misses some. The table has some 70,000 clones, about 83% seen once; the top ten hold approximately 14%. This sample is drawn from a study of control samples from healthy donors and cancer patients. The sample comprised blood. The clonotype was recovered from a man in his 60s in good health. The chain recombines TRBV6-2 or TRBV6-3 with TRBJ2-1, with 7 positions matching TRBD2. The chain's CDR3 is CASSWRESYNEQFF. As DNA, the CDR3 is TGTGCCAGCAGTTGGCGGGAGTCCTACAATGAGCAGTTCTTC.